The 25 T cell receptor beta chains below come from one sample, sequenced in a study of blood T cell repertoires in COVID-19 (dated by TCRdb to the early 2020s). Libraries were built with the immunoSEQ multiplex PCR assay. TCRdb stores this immuneACCESS table with in-frame sequences only. Part of the clones is absent; in the studies checked, under half of the shortfall reflects unresolved V genes, and no reason is known for the rest. Recorded for this sample are some 70,000 clones; about 91% of them occurred a single time. 5.5% to 7% of the sample belongs to the ten largest clones. What was sequenced was peripheral blood. The source is a woman aged 70-85 years with acute or convalescent COVID-19.

The gene calls are TRBV6-2 or TRBV6-3 and TRBJ1-2; D is unresolved. The CDR3 length is 11 residues. The V gene's germline CDR1 is MNHEY and CDR2 SVGEGT. The ends were cut back, 4 bases at V and 6 bases at J, with 6 bases in the middle. The CDR3 reads CASSFGDGYTF. CDR3 bases: TGTGCCAGCAGTTTCGGGGATGGCTACACCTTC.

The gene calls are TRBV9 and TRBJ1-2, with D perhaps TRBD1 (6 bases). This CDR3 has 14 residues. V shed 0 bases and J shed 2 bases, with 8 bases lying between them. The V gene's germline CDR1 is SGDLS and CDR2 YYNGEE. The CDR3: CASSVGQENYGYTF. CDR3 sequence (DNA): TGTGCCAGCAGCGTAGGACAGGAGAACTATGGCTACACCTTC.

This sequence joins TRBV20-1 and TRBJ2-1, with a weak D call TRBD2 (5 bases). The CDR3 runs to 14 residues. The ends were cut back, 3 bases at V and 7 bases at J, with 16 bases in the middle. From germline, CDR1 is DFQATT and CDR2 SNEGSKA (reference sequence). CDR3 nucleotides: TGCAGTGCTAGTTCATACGCGGGCGGGAATGAGCAGTTCTTC. This sequence encodes CSASSYAGGNEQFF.

This clone has more than one count but fewer than ten. This chain connects TRBV15 to TRBJ1-2, with TRBD1 matching 7 bases. Germline CDR1 reads LNHNV; CDR2 reads YYDKDF (reference sequence). The CDR3 spans 15 residues. V was pared by 3 bases and J by 5 bases, with 9 bases of the junction left unmatched. CDR3 bases: TGTGCCACCAGCAGGGCACAGGGGAGTGGGTATGGCTACACCTTC. Protein sequence: CATSRAQGSGYGYTF.

The CDR3 coding sequence is TGCGCCAGCAGCTTGGTCCAGGGCAACACTGAAGCTTTCTTT. Translation: CASSLVQGNTEAFF. The gene calls are TRBV5-1 and TRBJ1-1; D is perhaps TRBD1 (5 bases). Trimming took 0 bases from V and 2 from J, leaving 8 bases between them. This CDR3 has 14 residues. Germline values: CDR1 SGHRS, CDR2 YFSETQ.

V is TRBV5-1 and J is TRBJ1-2, with 8 bases fitting TRBD1. V trimming: 0 bases; J trimming: 3 bases; junction bases outside the gene matches: 7. The CDR3 sequence is 16 residues long. Per the germline V gene, CDR1 is SGHRS and CDR2 is YFSETQ. For the CDR3, the DNA is TGCGCCAGCAGCTTGGGGCTGACAGGGGCTTACTATGGCTACACCTTC. Protein product: CASSLGLTGAYYGYTF.

The chain is built from TRBV11-3 and TRBJ1-1; tentatively, D is TRBD1 (6 bases). The ends were cut back, 5 bases at V and 5 bases at J, with 12 bases in the middle. The CDR3 totals 13 residues. The germline gives CDR1 SGHNT, CDR2 YENEEA. The DNA of the CDR3 is TGTGCCAGCAGCAGGACGACAGGAACTGAAGCTTTCTTT. Residues: CASSRTTGTEAFF.

This clone was picked up a small number of times. V is TRBV5-4 and J is TRBJ2-1; 7 nucleotides match TRBD2. CDR1 is SGHNT and CDR2 is YYREEE in the germline V gene (reference sequence). V trimming: 4 bases; J trimming: 4 bases; junction bases outside the gene matches: 2. The CDR3 covers 13 residues. This CDR3 is CASSPGLYNEQFF. In nucleotides, the CDR3 is TGTGCCAGCAGCCCGGGACTATACAATGAGCAGTTCTTC.

The chain couples TRBV15 to TRBJ2-1; a possible D gene is TRBD2 (6 bases). The V gene's germline CDR1 is LNHNV and CDR2 YYDKDF (reference sequence). V lost 5 bases and J 7 bases, leaving 27 bases between the germline ends. The CDR3 runs to 18 residues. The CDR3, as DNA: TGTGCCACCAGCTCACCTCTCGGAGGGTCCCTTCCTCAAAATGAGCAGTTCTTC. This translates into CATSSPLGGSLPQNEQFF.

J is TRBJ1-1 and V is TRBV9; D remains unclear. Germline V gene lookup returns CDR1 SGDLS and CDR2 YYNGEE. The CDR3 is 15 amino acids. Trimming left V 5 bases short and J 5 bases short, with 19 bases between. CDR3 sequence: CASRFIDGVRTEAFF. The DNA for the CDR3 is TGTGCCAGCAGATTTATCGACGGGGTGAGGACTGAAGCTTTCTTT.

The CDR3 DNA reads TGTGCCAGTAGTCTGTCACCGATTCAGAACTATGGCTACACCTTC. Translation gives CASSLSPIQNYGYTF. This chain uses TRBV19 with TRBJ1-2; no clear D gene. Germline CDR1 is LNHDA and CDR2 is SQIVND (reference sequence). This CDR3 has 15 amino acids. Between the trimmed V and J ends, which lost 5 bases and 2 bases, there was a span of 15 bases.

The chain employs TRBV7-2 and TRBJ1-5; 8 nucleotides match TRBD1. This CDR3 spans 15 amino acids. Germline V gene sequence: CDR1 SGHTA, CDR2 FQGNSA. Unmatched junction bases numbered 9, after V lost 6 bases and J lost 5 bases. CDR3 nucleotide sequence: TGTGCCAGCAGTCAAGACAGGGGAAAATATCAGCCCCAGCATTTT. This encodes CASSQDRGKYQPQHF.

This clone was detected once. V gene TRBV18 combines with J gene TRBJ2-7, with TRBD1 matching over 9 bases. Germline values: CDR1 KGHSH, CDR2 LQKENI. CDR3 size: 16 residues. Trimming cost V 3 bases and J 3 bases; bases outside gene matches: 9. The CDR3 bases are TGTGCCAGCTCACCGTCAAAGGGACAGGGAATCTACGAGCAGTACTTC. It is translated as CASSPSKGQGIYEQYF.

This chain uses TRBV30 with TRBJ2-2; 7 bases match TRBD1. V gave up 8 bases and J gave up 4 bases; unmatched junction bases: 7. CDR3 length: 13 residues. Germline CDR1 and CDR2: GTSNPN and SVGIG (reference sequence). The CDR3 DNA follows: TGTGCCCAACGCACAGGGGCCACCGGGGAGCTGTTTTTT. Translated, it gives CAQRTGATGELFF.

The rearrangement uses TRBV4-3 and TRBJ1-1; D gene uncertain. The CDR3 is 16 residues long. Trimming took off 1 base at V and 1 base at J, with 13 bases between the two ends. Germline-derived CDR1 and CDR2 are LGHNA and YSLEER. The CDR3 here is CASSQGRLSGNTEAFF. Written as DNA, the CDR3 is TGCGCCAGCAGCCAAGGGCGTCTCTCGGGGAACACTGAAGCTTTCTTT.

The rearrangement joins TRBV28 to TRBJ2-1, with TRBD2 matching over 8 bases. Germline CDR1 is MDHEN and CDR2 is SYDVKM. Unmatched junction bases numbered 8, after V lost 6 bases and J lost 7 bases. This CDR3 has 14 residues. CDR3 region: CASSLREGGNEQFF. The CDR3 region has the DNA TGTGCCAGCAGCCTCCGGGAGGGCGGTAATGAGCAGTTCTTC.

The CDR3 protein is CASSLTSEQYF. The CDR3 nucleotides read TGTGCCAGCAGTCTGACTAGCGAGCAGTACTTC. The chain has TRBV28 and TRBJ2-7, with a possible D match to TRBD2 (6 bases). V lost 5 bases and J lost 6, with 8 bases in between. The CDR3 spans 11 residues. Germline CDR1 reads MDHEN; CDR2 reads SYDVKM. The full variable domain, with the rest looked up from reference TRBV28 and TRBJ2-7, is DVKVTQSSRYLVKRTGEKVFLECVQDMDHENMFWYRQDPGLGLRLIYFSYDVKMKEKGDIPEGYSVSREKKERFSLILESASTNQTSMYLCASSLTSEQYFGPGTRLTVT.

The J gene is TRBJ1-2, the V gene TRBV30; D may be TRBD1 (5 bases). The CDR3 is 13 amino acids. CDR1 is GTSNPN, CDR2 SVGIG, per germline (reference sequence). The V gene lost 0 bases and the J gene lost 8 bases, with 13 bases spanning the gap. The DNA for the CDR3 is TGTGCCTGGAGTGTACGTCGGGGGGAAGGCTACACCTTC. Its protein product is CAWSVRRGEGYTF.

This chain links TRBV2 with TRBJ2-3; TRBD2 agrees at 8 bases. From germline, CDR1 is SNHLY and CDR2 FYNNEI. The CDR3 length is 14 residues. Trimming removed 5 bases from V and 0 bases from J; junction bases left unmatched: 1. CDR3 loop: CASSLAGSTDTQYF. The CDR3 nucleotides read TGTGCCAGCAGTCTAGCGGGTAGCACAGATACGCAGTATTTT.

Concerning this clone itself: Other DNA sequences of this sample code for an identical CDR3. The chain carries TRBV5-1 and TRBJ2-7; no clear D. This CDR3 is 13 amino acids long. The V gene lost 4 bases and the J gene lost 2 bases, with 10 bases spanning the gap. CDR1 and CDR2 (germline): SGHRS, YFSETQ. The CDR3 DNA reads TGCGCCAGCAGCCCCGGCGGCACCTACGAGCAGTACTTC. Amino acids: CASSPGGTYEQYF.

The chain carries TRBV6-6 and TRBJ2-2; TRBD1 might be the D (6 bases). Trimming took 5 bases from V and 6 from J, leaving 13 bases between them. Germline V gene data show CDR1 as MNHNY and CDR2 as SVGAGI (reference sequence). The CDR3 length is 14 residues. The chain's CDR3 is CASSRSGAAGELFF. DNA for the CDR3: TGTGCCAGCAGTCGATCAGGGGCAGCCGGGGAGCTGTTTTTT.

The chain employs TRBV4-1 and TRBJ2-5, with 7 bases aligning to TRBD2. Germline CDR1 and CDR2: MGHRA and YSYEKL. Trimming removed 3 bases from V and 0 bases from J; junction bases left unmatched: 1. This CDR3 contains 14 residues. The CDR3 DNA sequence: TGCGCCAGCAGCCAGGGGGGGTACCAAGAGACCCAGTACTTC. Protein product: CASSQGGYQETQYF.

The gene calls are TRBV5-1 and TRBJ2-7, with 8 bases that match TRBD1. The junction had 7 bases not matched to a gene; V was cut back by 8 bases and J by 3 bases. CDR3 length: 13 amino acids. The germline V gene encodes CDR1 SGHRS and CDR2 YFSETQ. CDR3 DNA: TGCGCCAGTAAAATCACAGGGGGCTACGAGCAGTACTTC. This codes for CASKITGGYEQYF.

This chain uses TRBV7-2 with TRBJ2-7; D not certain. Germline V CDR1 and CDR2: SGHTA, FQGNSA. The CDR3 spans 17 residues. V lost 1 base, J lost 4 bases, and 20 bases lay in between. The CDR3 here is CASSLGPSTFSQYEQYF. CDR3 bases: TGTGCCAGCAGCTTAGGCCCCTCGACATTTTCCCAATACGAGCAGTACTTC.

The chain has TRBV5-5 and TRBJ1-2; TRBD1 aligns across 9 bases. The V gene end was trimmed by 1 base and the J gene end by 4 bases; junction bases not matched to a gene: 2. From germline, CDR1 is SGHKS and CDR2 YYEKEE (reference sequence). The CDR3 sequence is 14 residues long. The CDR3, as DNA: TGTGCCAGCAGCTTGACAGGGGGCGTCTATGGCTACACCTTC. Its translation: CASSLTGGVYGYTF.